The next 4 T cell receptor beta chains were all read from a single sample in a study of cytomegalovirus exposure and HLA in healthy donors. The PCR was carried out with 60 Vbeta primers and 13 Jbeta primers. Assay: immunoSEQ multiplex PCR; the TCRdb copy retains only in-frame clones and omits some. The repertoire has 120,000 or so clones, 75% to 85% of them found once; the top ten carry around 1.9%. Material for sequencing was PBMCs. Receptors were obtained from a man aged 35 to 55 in good health and CMV-seronegative.

The genes are TRBV5-1 and TRBJ2-3; TRBD2 might be the D (7 bases). Trimming took 6 bases from V and 2 from J, leaving 13 bases between them. The V gene's germline CDR1 is SGHRS and CDR2 YFSETQ. This CDR3 is built from 14 residues. The CDR3 bases are TGCGCCAGCATGGGAGGGGGACTCACAGATACGCAGTATTTT. This encodes CASMGGGLTDTQYF. The complete variable domain, with remaining parts taken from reference TRBV5-1 and TRBJ2-3, reads KAGVTQTPRYLIKTRGQQVTLSCSPISGHRSVSWYQQTPGQGLQFLFEYFSETQRNKGNFPGRFSGRQFSNSRSEMNVSTLELGDSALYLCASMGGGLTDTQYFGPGTRLTVL.

The chain is built from TRBV9 and TRBJ2-5, with 7 positions matching TRBD1. V was clipped by 0 bases and J by 2 bases; unmatched bases: 4. This CDR3 spans 15 amino acids. Germline lookup yields CDR1 SGDLS and CDR2 YYNGEE. The CDR3 coding sequence is TGTGCCAGCAGCGTAGGTCTGGGACAGCAAGAGACCCAGTACTTC. Amino acids: CASSVGLGQQETQYF.

The chain uses TRBV6-5 and TRBJ1-1, with D possibly TRBD1 on 5 matching bases. The CDR3 sequence is 13 residues long. The germline V gene has CDR1 MNHEY and CDR2 SVGAGI. V lost 6 bases, J lost 4 bases, and 12 bases lay in between. The CDR3 here is CASSYGGVTEAFF. Here the CDR3 DNA reads TGTGCCAGCAGCTACGGGGGGGTCACTGAAGCTTTCTTT.

The V call is TRBV11-2, the J call TRBJ1-2, with 8 bases matching TRBD1. The V gene's germline CDR1 is SGHAT and CDR2 FQNNGV. This CDR3 has 14 amino acids. V shed 5 bases, J shed 4 bases, and the junction held 6 bases outside the gene matches. Written as DNA, the CDR3 is TGTGCCAGCAGCCCCGGGACAGGCCCCTATGGCTACACCTTC. Its translation is CASSPGTGPYGYTF.